These T cell receptor beta chains were read from a single sample in a study of T-cell memory formation after mild COVID-19. MiXCR, applied by TCRdb to the 5' RACE reads, yields one record per CDR3 protein. This sample has about 300,000 distinct CDR3 sequences, with approximately 20% found just once. Sequenced: PBMCs or a T cell subset sorted from them (not recorded which). Receptor source: a man aged 18-30 years who had mild COVID-19 (a few samples of this study predate the infection). Cell type and time point are not known. Both conserved end residues are part of each CDR3. A D gene is named only where the DNA matches it firmly. The size field is filled for only some rows; it gives once, few, many or a size class.

V gene: TRBV6-6; clone size: few; D gene: NA; J gene: TRBJ2-5; CDR3 protein: CASSYGGGQTQYF; CDR3 DNA: TGTGCCAGCAGTTACGGAGGGGGCCAGACCCAGTACTTC
V gene: TRBV5-1; clone size: many; D gene: NA; J gene: TRBJ1-2; CDR3 protein: CASSFMALTNYGYTF; CDR3 DNA: TGCGCCAGCAGCTTTATGGCGCTCACTAACTATGGCTACACCTTC
V gene: TRBV7-9; clone size: few; D gene: NA; J gene: TRBJ2-5; CDR3 protein: CASSPQTGETQYF; CDR3 DNA: TGTGCCAGCAGCCCTCAAACTGGAGAGACCCAGTACTTC
V gene: TRBV29-1; clone size: few; D gene: NA; J gene: TRBJ2-1; CDR3 protein: CSVGVVRGNEQFF; CDR3 DNA: TGCAGCGTGGGGGTGGTGCGGGGAAATGAGCAGTTCTTC
V gene: TRBV12-3/TRBV12-4; clone size: few; D gene: NA; J gene: TRBJ1-4; CDR3 protein: CASSLTGGGNEKLFF; CDR3 DNA: TGTGCCAGCAGTTTAACTGGGGGTGGTAATGAAAAACTGTTTTTT
V gene: TRBV19; clone size: few; D gene: TRBD1; J gene: TRBJ1-5; CDR3 protein: CASRQDRGAQPQHF; CDR3 DNA: TGTGCCAGTAGACAAGACAGGGGCGCTCAGCCCCAGCATTTT
V gene: TRBV18; clone size: many; D gene: NA; J gene: TRBJ2-5; CDR3 protein: CASSPAGNQETQYF; CDR3 DNA: TGTGCCAGCTCACCAGCGGGGAACCAAGAGACCCAGTACTTC
V gene: TRBV24-1; clone size: NA; D gene: NA; J gene: TRBJ2-3; CDR3 protein: CATSDGDWGSVTDTQYF; CDR3 DNA: TGTGCCACCAGTGATGGGGACTGGGGAAGCGTCACAGATACGCAGTATTTT
V gene: TRBV7-3; clone size: NA; D gene: TRBD2; J gene: TRBJ2-3; CDR3 protein: CASSIGGAPDTQYF; CDR3 DNA: TGTGCCAGCAGCATCGGGGGGGCCCCAGATACGCAGTATTTT
V gene: TRBV5-1; clone size: few; D gene: NA; J gene: TRBJ2-7; CDR3 protein: CASRQASSYEQYF; CDR3 DNA: TGCGCCAGCAGACAGGCGAGCTCCTACGAGCAGTACTTC
V gene: TRBV11-2; clone size: few; D gene: TRBD1; J gene: TRBJ1-6; CDR3 protein: CASSSPIQGGTLHF; CDR3 DNA: TGTGCCAGCAGCTCACCAATCCAGGGGGGCACCCTCCACTTT
V gene: TRBV6-5; clone size: NA; D gene: NA; J gene: TRBJ2-1; CDR3 protein: CASSPDGTWFF; CDR3 DNA: TGTGCCAGCAGTCCCGACGGTACTTGGTTCTTC
V gene: TRBV6-2/TRBV6-3; clone size: few; D gene: TRBD2; J gene: TRBJ2-1; CDR3 protein: CASSYGLGAGYNEQFF; CDR3 DNA: TGTGCCAGCAGTTACGGGCTAGGAGCGGGGTACAATGAGCAGTTCTTC
V gene: TRBV7-9; clone size: few; D gene: TRBD1; J gene: TRBJ2-3; CDR3 protein: CASSVQTGVDTQYF; CDR3 DNA: TGTGCCAGCAGCGTTCAGACAGGGGTAGATACGCAGTATTTT
V gene: TRBV7-2; clone size: few; D gene: TRBD1; J gene: TRBJ1-4; CDR3 protein: CASTSGTGDEKLFF; CDR3 DNA: TGTGCCAGCACCTCAGGGACAGGGGATGAAAAACTGTTTTTT
V gene: TRBV20-1; clone size: few; D gene: NA; J gene: TRBJ1-3; CDR3 protein: CSASFGLRNTIYF; CDR3 DNA: TGCAGTGCTAGCTTTGGGTTGAGAAACACCATATATTTT
V gene: TRBV29-1; clone size: few; D gene: NA; J gene: TRBJ2-5; CDR3 protein: CSVEVLGLETQYF; CDR3 DNA: TGCAGCGTTGAAGTTCTAGGGCTAGAGACCCAGTACTTC
V gene: TRBV10-2; clone size: NA; D gene: TRBD2; J gene: TRBJ2-1; CDR3 protein: CASSEPASGENNEQFF; CDR3 DNA: TGCGCCAGCAGTGAGCCCGCTAGCGGGGAAAACAATGAGCAGTTCTTC
V gene: TRBV7-2; clone size: NA; D gene: NA; J gene: TRBJ2-2; CDR3 protein: CASSNLNTGELFF; CDR3 DNA: TGTGCCAGCAGTAATCTGAACACCGGGGAGCTGTTTTTT
V gene: TRBV7-8; clone size: NA; D gene: NA; J gene: TRBJ2-3; CDR3 protein: CASSAPADTQYF; CDR3 DNA: TGTGCCAGCAGCGCCCCGGCAGATACGCAGTATTTT
V gene: TRBV10-1; clone size: few; D gene: TRBD1; J gene: TRBJ2-1; CDR3 protein: CASSGGQGGNEQFF; CDR3 DNA: TGCGCCAGCAGTGGAGGACAGGGGGGGAATGAGCAGTTCTTC
V gene: TRBV7-8; clone size: few; D gene: TRBD2; J gene: TRBJ2-1; CDR3 protein: CASRSGGAYNEQFF; CDR3 DNA: TGTGCCAGCCGAAGCGGGGGGGCCTACAATGAGCAGTTCTTC
V gene: TRBV29-1; clone size: many; D gene: NA; J gene: TRBJ2-3; CDR3 protein: CSVVRGTPSTDTQYF; CDR3 DNA: TGCAGCGTTGTTCGAGGGACCCCTAGCACAGATACGCAGTATTTT
V gene: TRBV27; clone size: few; D gene: TRBD1; J gene: TRBJ1-5; CDR3 protein: CASSRDRGTQPQHF; CDR3 DNA: TGTGCCAGCAGCCGGGACAGGGGAACTCAGCCCCAGCATTTT
V gene: TRBV9; clone size: NA; D gene: TRBD1; J gene: TRBJ1-4; CDR3 protein: CASSYTGVGEKLFF; CDR3 DNA: TGTGCCAGCAGTTATACAGGGGTTGGCGAAAAACTGTTTTTT
V gene: TRBV5-1; clone size: NA; D gene: NA; J gene: TRBJ2-5; CDR3 protein: CASSLVGQPRRETQYF; CDR3 DNA: TGCGCCAGCAGCTTGGTCGGACAGCCAAGGAGGGAGACCCAGTACTTC
V gene: TRBV24-1; clone size: few; D gene: TRBD1; J gene: TRBJ2-5; CDR3 protein: CATSEQTGAETQYF; CDR3 DNA: TGTGCCACCAGTGAGCAAACAGGGGCCGAGACCCAGTACTTC
V gene: TRBV5-1; clone size: few; D gene: NA; J gene: TRBJ1-1; CDR3 protein: CASMGADPMNTEAFF; CDR3 DNA: TGCGCCAGCATGGGGGCAGATCCTATGAACACTGAAGCTTTCTTT
V gene: TRBV20-1; clone size: NA; D gene: TRBD1; J gene: TRBJ2-2; CDR3 protein: CSARQGAFTGELFF; CDR3 DNA: TGCAGTGCACGACAGGGGGCGTTCACCGGGGAGCTGTTTTTT
V gene: TRBV2; clone size: NA; D gene: TRBD1; J gene: TRBJ2-1; CDR3 protein: CASRVPGQGKESNEQFF; CDR3 DNA: TGTGCCAGCAGAGTCCCGGGACAGGGGAAGGAGTCCAATGAGCAGTTCTTC
V gene: TRBV3-1; clone size: NA; D gene: TRBD2; J gene: TRBJ2-7; CDR3 protein: CASGGGLDYEQYF; CDR3 DNA: TGTGCCAGCGGGGGAGGGCTCGACTACGAGCAGTACTTC
V gene: TRBV14; clone size: NA; D gene: TRBD1; J gene: TRBJ2-4; CDR3 protein: CASSQGQGDIQYF; CDR3 DNA: TGTGCCAGCAGCCAAGGACAGGGGGACATTCAGTACTTC
V gene: TRBV10-3; clone size: NA; D gene: TRBD2; J gene: TRBJ2-5; CDR3 protein: CAIGGTSGPGETQYF; CDR3 DNA: TGTGCCATCGGGGGGACTAGCGGGCCGGGCGAGACCCAGTACTTC
V gene: TRBV20-1; clone size: few; D gene: NA; J gene: TRBJ2-6; CDR3 protein: CSASAVSGANVLTF; CDR3 DNA: TGCAGTGCTAGTGCGGTCTCCGGGGCCAACGTCCTGACTTTC
V gene: TRBV2; clone size: few; D gene: NA; J gene: TRBJ2-5; CDR3 protein: CASEVPPFQETQYF; CDR3 DNA: TGTGCCAGCGAGGTCCCCCCTTTCCAAGAGACCCAGTACTTC